This TCR beta chain was documented in a study of blood T cell repertoires in COVID-19. Study in general: The United States, Italy and Spain supplied acute and convalescent COVID-19 samples. PBMCs, B-cell-depleted T cells, or T cells were the source of the cDNA or gDNA that made up the material.

This clone was recorded a few times. Repertoires were generated with immunoSEQ multiplex PCR, while TCRdb's copy carries only in-frame clones and drops some. Of about 240,000 clones in the sample, approximately 86% were seen once. The CDR3 sequence is 13 residues long. V gave up 5 bases and J gave up 7 bases; unmatched junction bases: 7. Per the germline V gene, CDR1 is LGHDT and CDR2 is YNNKEL (reference sequence). This rearrangement joins TRBV3-1 (or the pseudogene TRBV3-2) to TRBJ1-2, with TRBD1 matching over 7 bases. The TCR originated in a middle-aged woman with acute COVID-19. Sequencing used PBMCs or T cells enriched from blood (not recorded which). The CDR3 spells CASSDRDSVGYTF. The CDR3 nucleotides read TGTGCCAGCAGCGACAGGGACTCTGTTGGCTACACCTTC.